This T cell receptor (beta chain) was identified during a study of shared clonotypes between healthy human individuals. Generated by immunoSEQ multiplex PCR, the TCRdb table keeps only in-frame clones and is missing some. The sample carries approximately 740,000 clones, roughly 70% recorded once. This clone was counted a single time. A read error may produce the germline difference seen at one junction end. The receptor's source is a woman in her 30s in good health. Material for sequencing was memory CD4+ T cells sorted from blood. The subset was: CD45RA-negative fraction.

The CDR3 nucleotides are TGTGCCTGCAGCTTTAACTGGGGCACAGATACGCAGTATTTT. Translation: CACSFNWGTDTQYF. The chain links TRBV27 to TRBJ2-3, with D hard to call. Per germline, CDR1 MNHEY and CDR2 SMNVEV (reference sequence). The CDR3 loop spans 14 amino acids.